Below are 25 T cell receptor beta chains sequenced from a single sample in a study of CD8+ T cells in alopecia areata (dated by TCRdb to between 2017 and 2018). The library was prepared using the immunoSEQ multiplex PCR assay. For TCR sequencing, RNA was extracted from every sample and reverse transcribed into cDNA to serve as template. TCRdb limited this immuneACCESS table to in-frame rearrangements with V and J called. A share of clones is missing; checked studies link under half to unresolved V genes, and the rest is unexplained. The table for this sample lists about 97,000 clones; around 38% of them were counted only once. Jointly, the top ten make up 1% to 1.5% of the sample. Specimen: CD4+ T cells sorted from blood. These receptors were collected from a human donor with alopecia areata.

This chain joins TRBV29-1 and TRBJ1-1; 7 bases line up with TRBD1. Germline loops: CDR1 SQVTM, CDR2 ANQGSEA. The trim removed 7 bases at V and 0 bases at J, leaving 5 bases unmatched. The CDR3 is made up of 13 amino acids. The CDR3 reads CSATGTLNTEAFF. The CDR3 DNA follows: TGCAGCGCGACAGGGACACTGAACACTGAAGCTTTCTTT.

This clone was seen only once. The genes are TRBV5-1 and TRBJ2-6; D is perhaps TRBD1 (6 bases). Germline values: CDR1 SGHRS, CDR2 YFSETQ. The CDR3 consists of 15 residues. Trimming took off 1 base at V and 4 bases at J, with 9 bases between the two ends. CDR3: CASSLTGTGANVLTF. The CDR3 DNA is TGCGCCAGCAGCTTGACAGGGACGGGGGCCAACGTCCTGACTTTC.

In its sample, this clone was seen once. This rearrangement joins TRBV20-1 to TRBJ2-5; D might be TRBD1 or TRBD2, each matching 5 bases. The CDR3 is 10 amino acids. Germline CDR1 is DFQATT and CDR2 is SNEGSKA (reference sequence). The CDR3 loop reads CRSRDETQYF. The CDR3 DNA is TGCAGGAGTCGGGACGAGACCCAGTACTTC.

This clone was seen a handful of times. The chain uses TRBV19 and TRBJ2-3, with 8 bases matching TRBD2. J lost 4 bases, V lost 5 bases, and 8 bases had no gene match. Germline lookup yields CDR1 LNHDA and CDR2 SQIVND (reference sequence). The CDR3 is made up of 15 amino acids. The CDR3 is CASSPQRGLADTQYF. The CDR3 DNA is TGTGCCAGTAGTCCCCAGCGGGGGTTGGCAGATACGCAGTATTTT. The whole variable domain, remainder taken from reference TRBV19 and TRBJ2-3, is DGGITQSPKYLFRKEGQNVTLSCEQNLNHDAMYWYRQDPGQGLRLIYYSQIVNDFQKGDIAEGYSVSREKKESFPLTVTSAQKNPTAFYLCASSPQRGLADTQYFGPGTRLTVL.

This clone occurred many times. V and J are TRBV10-3 and TRBJ2-3, with 7 bases that match TRBD1. This CDR3 contains 14 residues. In germline, CDR1 is ENHRY, CDR2 SYGVKD. V lost 4 bases and J lost 4; bases outside the gene matches: 5. DNA for the CDR3: TGTGCCATCAGTGGACAGGGTGGCGCAGATACGCAGTATTTT. Translated: CAISGQGGADTQYF.

V and J are TRBV4-2 and TRBJ1-2; possibly TRBD1 for D (6 bases). This CDR3 has 14 residues. Per the germline V gene, CDR1 is LGHNA and CDR2 is YNFKEQ. V was trimmed by 7 bases and J by 1 base, leaving 13 bases between them. The CDR3 loop is CASNNRERNYGYTF. The CDR3 region has the DNA TGTGCCAGCAACAACAGGGAACGTAACTATGGCTACACCTTC.

The gene calls are TRBV6-6 and TRBJ2-5, with TRBD2 matching 8 bases. Germline values: CDR1 MNHNY, CDR2 SVGAGI (reference sequence). This CDR3 has 14 residues. The J segment lost 5 bases and the V segment lost 8 bases, leaving 10 bases of the junction unmatched. The DNA of the CDR3 is TGTGCCAGCGTCCGCGGGGGGTCGGAGGAGACCCAGTACTTC. This sequence encodes CASVRGGSEETQYF.

The chain combines TRBV30 with TRBJ1-1; D gene unclear. The CDR3 length is 14 residues. V lost 7 bases to trimming and J lost 1 base, with 16 bases between them. Per germline, CDR1 GTSNPN and CDR2 SVGIG (reference sequence). CDR3 in DNA: TGTGCCTCCCGACGTGGTACAGCGAACACTGAAGCTTTCTTT. Encoded protein: CASRRGTANTEAFF.

This clone showed up just once. V is TRBV30 and J is TRBJ1-6; the match to TRBD1 covers 8 bases. The junction had 2 bases not matched to a gene; V was cut back by 3 bases and J by 4 bases. CDR1 is GTSNPN and CDR2 is SVGIG in the germline V gene (reference sequence). The CDR3 totals 14 residues. The chain's CDR3 is CAWSRDRYNSPLHF. The DNA for the CDR3 is TGTGCCTGGAGCCGGGACAGGTATAATTCACCCCTCCACTTT.

V usage is TRBV28 and J usage is TRBJ2-3; 7 bases fit TRBD2. The CDR3 length is 15 residues. The junction had 6 bases not matched to a gene; V was cut back by 6 bases and J by 0 bases. The germline V gene has CDR1 MDHEN and CDR2 SYDVKM. This CDR3 reads CASRQRLASTDTQYF. The CDR3 DNA is TGTGCCAGCAGGCAGAGACTAGCCAGCACAGATACGCAGTATTTT.

The genes are TRBV11-2 and TRBJ1-1; 8 nucleotides align to TRBD1. With 4 bases clipped from V and 7 bases from J, the junction kept 8 bases outside the gene matches. Germline V gene lookup returns CDR1 SGHAT and CDR2 FQNNGV. This CDR3 is 14 amino acids long. The chain's CDR3 is CASSSPGQGGEAFF. The DNA of the CDR3 is TGTGCCAGCAGCTCTCCCGGACAGGGCGGTGAAGCTTTCTTT.

This clone appeared a few times. This CDR3 is CASSPNADNEQFF. The CDR3 coding sequence is TGTGCCAGCTCACCGAATGCCGACAATGAGCAGTTCTTC. V gene TRBV18 combines with J gene TRBJ2-1; D remains unclear. In germline, CDR1 is KGHSH, CDR2 LQKENI. Trimming stripped 3 bases from V and 5 bases from J, with 8 bases between. The CDR3 runs 13 residues. Filled out from reference TRBV18 and TRBJ2-1, the complete variable domain reads NAGVMQNPRHLVRRRGQEARLRCSPMKGHSHVYWYRQLPEEGLKFMVYLQKENIIDESGMPKERFSAEFPKEGPSILRIQQVVRGDSAAYFCASSPNADNEQFFGPGTRLTVL.

By its share, this clone is medium-sized. The chain has TRBV7-9 and TRBJ1-4; D is unresolved. This CDR3 has 14 residues. Germline V lookup: CDR1 SEHNR, CDR2 FQNEAQ (reference sequence). The V gene lost 2 bases and the J gene lost 4 bases, with 8 bases spanning the gap. The DNA of the CDR3 is TGTGCCAGCAGCTTACCAGGCATTAATGAAAAACTGTTTTTT. Translated: CASSLPGINEKLFF.

This chain's CDR3 is CASSLLGGRQPQHF. DNA of the CDR3: TGTGCCAGCAGCTTGTTGGGGGGGCGGCAGCCCCAGCATTTT. This chain links TRBV5-6 with TRBJ1-5; a weak D match, TRBD1 (6 bases). The CDR3 is 14 residues long. V was trimmed by 1 base and J by 7 bases, leaving 12 bases between them. Germline-derived CDR1 and CDR2 are SGHDT and YYEEEE.

This clone showed up just once. The chain joins TRBV7-2 to TRBJ1-2, with a possible D match to TRBD1 (5 bases). The CDR3 runs to 15 residues. Germline CDR1 SGHTA, CDR2 FQGNSA. V was shortened by 6 bases and J by 6 bases, with 20 bases between the two germline ends. CDR3 sequence: CASRRGMTVIDGYTF. The CDR3 DNA reads as TGTGCCAGCAGACGAGGGATGACAGTTATAGATGGCTACACCTTC.

This rearrangement joins TRBV18 to TRBJ2-5; the D gene is possibly TRBD1 (5 bases). Germline V gives CDR1 KGHSH, CDR2 LQKENI. The CDR3 is 13 residues long. V was pared by 0 bases and J by 3 bases, with 5 bases between. The CDR3 DNA follows: TGTGCCAGCTCACCACCAGGGGAAGAGACCCAGTACTTC. This gives the protein CASSPPGEETQYF.

This clone appeared once. This rearrangement joins TRBV30 to TRBJ2-7; no definite D call. With 1 base removed from V and 1 base from J, the gap between germline ends came to 5 bases. Germline lookup yields CDR1 GTSNPN and CDR2 SVGIG (reference sequence). The CDR3 has 12 residues. The CDR3 coding sequence is TGTGCCTGGAGTGCTGTGTCCTACGAGCAGTACTTC. Translating gives CAWSAVSYEQYF.

CDR3 residues: CAWAGTSRAYEQYF. The CDR3 nucleotides read TGTGCCTGGGCCGGGACTAGCCGCGCCTACGAGCAGTACTTC. The chain is built from TRBV30 and TRBJ2-7; 9 nucleotides align to TRBD2. Germline V lookup: CDR1 GTSNPN, CDR2 SVGIG (reference sequence). The V and J ends lost 5 bases and 2 bases, in that order; junction bases with no gene match: 7. This CDR3 contains 14 residues.

This clone has only a few counts. The V gene is TRBV30, the J gene TRBJ1-5; 7 bases are a match to TRBD1. The ends lost 1 base at V and 4 bases at J; junction bases unmatched: 10. Germline CDR1 and CDR2: GTSNPN and SVGIG (reference sequence). The CDR3 is 16 amino acids. CDR3 in DNA: TGTGCCTGGAGTGGGGTTGACAGGGCTTTAAATCAGCCCCAGCATTTT. Translation: CAWSGVDRALNQPQHF.

The chain joins TRBV7-6 to TRBJ2-2, with D perhaps TRBD1 (7 bases). Germline CDR1 and CDR2: SGHVS and FNYEAQ. The CDR3 spans 14 residues. The V gene lost 5 bases and the J gene lost 3 bases, with 10 bases spanning the gap. CDR3 loop: CASSQGGYTGELFF. CDR3 bases: TGTGCCAGCAGCCAGGGGGGCTACACCGGGGAGCTGTTTTTT.

V and J are TRBV30 and TRBJ1-6, with D unclear. The CDR3 extends over 16 amino acids. CDR1 GTSNPN and CDR2 SVGIG come from the germline V gene (reference sequence). V lost 4 bases and J lost 9, with 22 bases in between. The CDR3 loop reads CAWIPSWRTRSSPLHF. CDR3 DNA: TGTGCCTGGATCCCCTCCTGGCGGACCCGGAGTTCACCCCTCCACTTT.

This rearrangement joins TRBV15 to TRBJ2-7; D is possibly TRBD2 (6 bases). The V and J ends lost 0 bases and 5 bases respectively, with 14 bases between them. The CDR3 has 15 amino acids. CDR1 is LNHNV, CDR2 YYDKDF, per germline (reference sequence). For the CDR3, the DNA is TGTGCCACCAGCAGAGACGGGGGAGCTGGCGACGAGCAGTACTTC. Amino acid sequence: CATSRDGGAGDEQYF.

The chain employs TRBV7-2 and TRBJ2-5, with D possibly TRBD2 on 5 matching bases. There are 16 residues in the CDR3. The V and J ends lost 4 bases and 1 base respectively, with 16 bases between them. The germline V gene encodes CDR1 SGHTA and CDR2 FQGNSA. Here the CDR3 reads CASSSRGGSAQETQYF. The CDR3, as DNA: TGTGCCAGCAGCTCCCGTGGTGGGAGCGCCCAAGAGACCCAGTACTTC.

This clone was seen only a few times. The chain joins TRBV19 to TRBJ1-1, with 9 bases fitting TRBD1. The CDR3 is made up of 15 amino acids. CDR1 and CDR2 (germline): LNHDA, SQIVND (reference sequence). The junction had 4 bases not matched to a gene; V was cut back by 4 bases and J by 1 base. The CDR3 reads CASSKGQGRNTEAFF. CDR3 nucleotide sequence: TGTGCCAGTAGTAAGGGACAGGGACGGAACACTGAAGCTTTCTTT.

For this clone: Additional DNA sequences in this sample encode the identical CDR3. The chain couples TRBV20-1 to TRBJ2-5, with D possibly TRBD1 on 5 matching bases. The germline gives CDR1 DFQATT, CDR2 SNEGSKA (reference sequence). V lost 5 bases, J lost 1 base, and 5 bases lay in between. The length of the CDR3 is 11 residues. In DNA form, the CDR3 reads TGCAGTGCTGACAGCCAAGAGACCCAGTACTTC. Amino acids: CSADSQETQYF.